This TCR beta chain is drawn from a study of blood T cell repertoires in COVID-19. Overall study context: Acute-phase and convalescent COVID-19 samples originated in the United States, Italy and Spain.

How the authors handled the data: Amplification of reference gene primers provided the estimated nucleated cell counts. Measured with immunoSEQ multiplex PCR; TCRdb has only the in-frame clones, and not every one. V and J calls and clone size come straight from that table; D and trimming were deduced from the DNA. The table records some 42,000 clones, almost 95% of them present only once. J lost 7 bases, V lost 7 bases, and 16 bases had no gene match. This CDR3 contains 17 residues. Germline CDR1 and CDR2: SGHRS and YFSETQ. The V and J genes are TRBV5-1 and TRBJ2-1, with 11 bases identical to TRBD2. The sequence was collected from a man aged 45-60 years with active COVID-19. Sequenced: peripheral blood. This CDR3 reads CASQRMTSGILRNEQFF. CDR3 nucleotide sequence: TGCGCCAGCCAAAGGATGACTAGCGGGATTCTTAGGAATGAGCAGTTCTTC.